The text below deals with one T cell receptor beta chain. In germline, CDR1 is SGHNT, CDR2 YYREEE (reference sequence). The CDR3 has 17 residues. Between the trimmed V and J ends, which lost 3 bases and 2 bases, there was a span of 18 bases. This entry comes from a study of identifying expanded T cells in peripheral blood. The repertoire was sequenced with immunoSEQ multiplex PCR; TCRdb's copy has only in-frame clones and lacks some. This sample has 100,000 to 150,000 clones, with 65% to 90% found just once. The V and J genes are TRBV5-4 and TRBJ1-5; maybe TRBD1 (5 bases). The receptor was derived from a person aged 18 to 70 in good health. Sequencing used blood. In DNA form, the CDR3 reads TGTGCCAGCAGCTCGTGGGGTAAAGGGACTGGCAATCAGCCCCAGCATTTT. This codes for CASSSWGKGTGNQPQHF.